These 25 T cell receptor beta chains were all obtained from the same sample, sequenced in a study of T cell responses to AZD1222 COVID-19 vaccine. Sequencing was performed with immunoSEQ multiplex PCR; in TCRdb, only in-frame clones are kept and a portion is missing. The sample consists of about 46,000 clones, around 90% of them appearing once. Here the sequenced sample was peripheral blood, taken 28 days after the second AZD1222 dose. The receptors were gathered from an adult who received the AZD1222 COVID-19 vaccine.

The chain couples TRBV19 to TRBJ2-7, with 9 bases identical to TRBD2. Trimming removed 3 bases from V and 3 bases from J; junction bases left unmatched: 12. Germline assignment: CDR1 LNHDA and CDR2 SQIVND (reference sequence). The CDR3 has 17 amino acids. The CDR3: CASSIRAGSAGGYEQYF. The DNA for the CDR3 is TGTGCCAGTAGTATTAGAGCGGGCTCAGCGGGGGGCTACGAGCAGTACTTC.

The rearrangement links TRBV5-6 to TRBJ2-2; 11 bases are shared with TRBD2. Looked up from germline, CDR1 is SGHDT and CDR2 is YYEEEE. CDR3 length: 16 amino acids. Trimming at V came to 3 bases and at J to 11 bases, leaving 12 bases not matched to a gene. The CDR3 nucleotides are TGTGCCAGCAGCTGGATAGCGGGAGGGGCGGCAGGCGAGCTGTTTTTT. Encoded protein: CASSWIAGGAAGELFF.

The V gene is TRBV11-2, the J gene TRBJ1-1; a possible D gene is TRBD1 (6 bases). CDR1 SGHAT and CDR2 FQNNGV come from the germline V gene. V gave up 1 base and J gave up 3 bases, with 12 bases separating them. The CDR3 is 15 residues long. The CDR3 coding sequence is TGTGCCAGCAGCTTAGGTAGGACAGACTACACTGAAGCTTTCTTT. Translated, it gives CASSLGRTDYTEAFF.

In DNA, the CDR3 is TGTGCCAGCAGTGGCGGGTTAAGCACAGATACGCAGTATTTT. Translated, it gives CASSGGLSTDTQYF. V gene TRBV2 combines with J gene TRBJ2-3; a possible D gene is TRBD2 (5 bases). This CDR3 spans 14 amino acids. Germline CDR1 and CDR2: SNHLY and FYNNEI. Trimming cost V 4 bases and J 0 bases, with 8 bases left between them.

The chain joins TRBV2 to TRBJ2-2; 7 nucleotides align to TRBD1. The germline V gene has CDR1 SNHLY and CDR2 FYNNEI. V was clipped by 9 bases and J by 2 bases; unmatched bases: 3. This CDR3 has 13 residues. DNA for the CDR3: TGTGCCAGACAGGGGCCTAACACCGGGGAGCTGTTTTTT. As protein: CARQGPNTGELFF. Full variable domain (remainder filled in from reference TRBV2 and TRBJ2-2): EPEVTQTPSHQVTQMGQEVILRCVPISNHLYFYWYRQILGQKVEFLVSFYNNEISEKSEIFDDQFSVERPDGSNFTLKIRSTKLEDSAMYFCARQGPNTGELFFGEGSRLTVL.

This chain connects TRBV19 to TRBJ1-2, with 8 bases identical to TRBD1. The V and J ends lost 1 base and 0 bases, in that order; junction bases with no gene match: 13. This CDR3 region has 19 residues. Per germline, CDR1 LNHDA and CDR2 SQIVND (reference sequence). The CDR3 nucleotides are TGTGCCAGTAGTATAGGGACAGGGAGCCCGGGTTCCGCTAACTATGGCTACACCTTC. It yields the protein CASSIGTGSPGSANYGYTF.

The V gene is TRBV28, the J gene TRBJ2-7, with 8 bases aligning to TRBD2. Germline lookup yields CDR1 MDHEN and CDR2 SYDVKM. CDR3 size: 16 residues. Trimming removed 4 bases from V and 2 bases from J; junction bases left unmatched: 10. The CDR3 coding sequence is TGTGCCAGCAGTTCGTACTATAGCGGGGTACCCTACGAGCAGTACTTC. Its protein product is CASSSYYSGVPYEQYF.

This clone appeared once. The chain uses TRBV7-2 and TRBJ1-6, with 12 bases fitting TRBD1. The V segment lost 2 bases and the J segment 2 bases; nucleotides outside the gene matches: 4. CDR3 size: 18 residues. Germline V gene lookup returns CDR1 SGHTA and CDR2 FQGNSA. CDR3 sequence (DNA): TGTGCCAGCAGCTTAATGGGACAGGGGGCCACCTATAATTCACCCCTCCACTTT. Translated: CASSLMGQGATYNSPLHF. Full variable domain (rest looked up from reference TRBV7-2 and TRBJ1-6): GAGVSQSPSNKVTEKGKDVELRCDPISGHTALYWYRQSLGQGLEFLIYFQGNSAPDKSGLPSDRFSAERTGGSVSTLTIQRTQQEDSAVYLCASSLMGQGATYNSPLHFGNGTRLTVT.

By proportion, this clone is medium-sized. The chain uses TRBV5-1 and TRBJ2-7; D is perhaps TRBD1 or TRBD2 (6 bases each). V was shortened by 4 bases and J by 3 bases, with 14 bases between the two germline ends. CDR3 length: 14 residues. CDR1 is SGHRS and CDR2 is YFSETQ in the germline V gene. This CDR3 is CASSLVGGSYEQYF. CDR3 DNA: TGCGCCAGCAGCCTGGTAGGGGGGAGCTACGAGCAGTACTTC.

The gene calls are TRBV10-3 and TRBJ1-1, with 10 bases fitting TRBD1. This CDR3 has 14 amino acids. V shed 3 bases, J shed 6 bases, and the junction held 4 bases outside the gene matches. Per the germline V gene, CDR1 is ENHRY and CDR2 is SYGVKD. In nucleotides, the CDR3 is TGTGCCATCAGTGAAGGGGACAGGGGCCCTGAAGCTTTCTTT. Its protein is CAISEGDRGPEAFF.

The V call is TRBV4-3, the J call TRBJ2-5; TRBD1 aligns across 8 bases. Trimming at V came to 0 bases and at J to 5 bases, leaving 8 bases not matched to a gene. There are 16 residues in the CDR3. Germline-derived CDR1 and CDR2 are LGHNA and YSLEER. CDR3 sequence: CASSQDWPGGMETQYF. DNA of the CDR3: TGCGCCAGCAGCCAAGATTGGCCAGGGGGCATGGAGACCCAGTACTTC.

The chain couples TRBV4-1 to TRBJ2-6; 9 nucleotides line up with TRBD2. The ends lost 0 bases at V and 0 bases at J; junction bases unmatched: 6. Per germline, CDR1 MGHRA and CDR2 YSYEKL. The CDR3 sequence is 19 residues long. The CDR3 DNA follows: TGCGCCAGCAGCCAAGAGGCCAGCGGGAGGTACTCTGGGGCCAACGTCCTGACTTTC. Protein product: CASSQEASGRYSGANVLTF.

The chain uses TRBV29-1 and TRBJ1-4, with 7 bases fitting TRBD1. The trim removed 7 bases at V and 8 bases at J, leaving 7 bases unmatched. The CDR3 is 12 amino acids. Germline V gene sequence: CDR1 SQVTM, CDR2 ANQGSEA. CDR3 in amino acids: CSAWTGVEKLFF. The CDR3 bases are TGCAGCGCTTGGACAGGAGTAGAAAAACTGTTTTTT.

The V gene is TRBV12-3 or TRBV12-4, the J gene TRBJ1-2; D is unclear. This CDR3 has 13 amino acids. V was shortened by 3 bases and J by 2 bases, with 7 bases between the two germline ends. CDR3 loop: CASSFLGNYGYTF. DNA of the CDR3: TGTGCCAGCAGTTTCTTAGGGAACTATGGCTACACCTTC.

The chain combines TRBV2 with TRBJ1-6; 7 bases are shared with TRBD1. The junction had 4 bases not matched to a gene; V was cut back by 2 bases and J by 3 bases. CDR1 and CDR2 (germline): SNHLY, FYNNEI. This CDR3 has 16 residues. CDR3 in amino acids: CASSERQGNYNSPLHF. The CDR3 nucleotides are TGTGCCAGCAGTGAACGACAGGGCAACTATAATTCACCCCTCCACTTT.

The V gene is TRBV6-5, the J gene TRBJ1-6, with D hard to call. CDR3 size: 15 residues. Germline V lookup: CDR1 MNHEY, CDR2 SVGAGI. V gave up 2 bases and J gave up 3 bases, with 8 bases separating them. CDR3 loop: CASSYRENYNSPLHF. CDR3 nucleotides: TGTGCCAGCAGTTACAGGGAGAACTATAATTCACCCCTCCACTTT.

V usage is TRBV14 and J usage is TRBJ2-1; D gene uncertain. Deletions cut 0 bases from V and 7 bases from J, with 10 bases between. This CDR3 is built from 14 residues. CDR1 is SGHDN and CDR2 is FVKESK in the germline V gene. CDR3 region: CASSQEWGYNEQFF. As DNA, the CDR3 is TGTGCCAGCAGCCAAGAGTGGGGTTATAATGAGCAGTTCTTC.

The genes are TRBV2 and TRBJ1-5; TRBD1 aligns across 9 bases. The germline V gene encodes CDR1 SNHLY and CDR2 FYNNEI. V was pared by 6 bases and J by 8 bases, with 11 bases of the junction left unmatched. The CDR3 runs 15 residues. The chain's CDR3 is CASSPGTGSWEPQHF. CDR3 DNA: TGTGCCAGCAGCCCCGGGACAGGGAGCTGGGAGCCCCAGCATTTT.

The J gene is TRBJ1-4, the V gene TRBV6-5; possibly TRBD1 for D (5 bases). The V and J ends lost 7 bases and 8 bases respectively, with 20 bases between them. Germline CDR1 and CDR2: MNHEY and SVGAGI. This CDR3 spans 15 amino acids. Here the CDR3 DNA reads TGTGCCAGCAACTCACCCCGGGACGCTCGGGAAAAACTGTTTTTT. Residues: CASNSPRDAREKLFF.

The chain is built from TRBV28 and TRBJ1-2; unclear D gene. The CDR3 spans 13 residues. The germline V gene has CDR1 MDHEN and CDR2 SYDVKM. Trimming left V 6 bases short and J 2 bases short, with 10 bases between. CDR3 in DNA: TGTGCCAGCAGGCCCCCAGAGAACTATGGCTACACCTTC. Translation gives CASRPPENYGYTF.

This clone was counted only a few times. The gene calls are TRBV2 and TRBJ2-2; D is unclear. V gave up 7 bases and J gave up 3 bases, with 18 bases separating them. The length of the CDR3 is 16 residues. CDR1 SNHLY and CDR2 FYNNEI come from the germline V gene. The CDR3 nucleotides read TGTGCCAGCAATGTCCCCCCGAGGACGGACACCGGGGAGCTGTTTTTT. This sequence encodes CASNVPPRTDTGELFF.

V gene TRBV14 combines with J gene TRBJ2-3, with TRBD2 matching over 14 bases. V lost 0 bases, J lost 7 bases, and 12 bases stayed unmatched. The CDR3 covers 19 residues. Germline V gene data show CDR1 as SGHDN and CDR2 as FVKESK. CDR3 nucleotide sequence: TGTGCCAGCAGCCAAGATCTGAAGACTAGCGGGAGGGAGAGGAATACGCAGTATTTT. It yields the protein CASSQDLKTSGRERNTQYF.

This clone was observed a few times. The genes are TRBV29-1 and TRBJ2-7; a possible D gene is TRBD1 (6 bases). This CDR3 is built from 12 residues. Trimming removed 2 bases from V and 5 bases from J, with 10 bases in between. CDR1 and CDR2 from the germline V gene are SQVTM and ANQGSEA. CDR3 loop: CSVEIQGHEQYF. The CDR3 DNA is TGCAGCGTTGAAATACAGGGCCACGAGCAGTACTTC.

The CDR3 region is CASSLTGDHQPQHF. The DNA of the CDR3 is TGTGCCAGTAGCCTGACAGGGGATCATCAGCCCCAGCATTTT. The chain employs TRBV19 and TRBJ1-5; TRBD1 matches at 8 bases. Germline CDR1 and CDR2: LNHDA and SQIVND (reference sequence). The junction had 6 bases not matched to a gene; V was cut back by 6 bases and J by 5 bases. This CDR3 is built from 14 residues.

The rearrangement links TRBV7-2 to TRBJ1-1; 9 positions match TRBD1. The J segment lost 5 bases and the V segment lost 7 bases, leaving 8 bases of the junction unmatched. CDR1 SGHTA and CDR2 FQGNSA come from the germline V gene. The CDR3 contains 14 residues. CDR3 in DNA: TGTGCCAGCAACCCAGACAGGGGGAGGACTGAAGCTTTCTTT. It is translated as CASNPDRGRTEAFF.